This T cell receptor beta chain derives from a study of shared clonotypes between healthy human individuals. Study conclusions and caveats: Clonotypes shared by all four sorted-subset donors had higher generation probabilities than non-shared clonotypes. Generally, naive subsets (rather than memory subsets) showed larger estimated richness.

Several immunoSEQ plates held equal portions of the genomic DNA taken from each subset. The method was immunoSEQ multiplex PCR; TCRdb's version includes in-frame clones alone and lacks a portion of them. The profile shows 2 million to 2.5 million clones, over 85% of them singletons. CDR1 and CDR2 (germline): SGHNT, YENEEA. The CDR3 has 13 amino acids. Trimming shortened V by 3 bases and J by 3 bases, and 6 bases separated the two germline ends. In regard to this clone: Antigen unknown.

CD4+ cells underwent separation, giving CD45RA+ naive and CD45RA-negative memory subsets. Sequencing was done on a sample of naive CD4+ T cells from PBMCs. Documented subset: CD45RA+ positively selected. J is TRBJ2-1 and V is TRBV11-3, with D hard to call. The source of this sequence is a man younger than 35 in good health. Some clones in this sample may be carry-over from other donors' samples. In DNA, the CDR3 is TGTGCCAGCAGCTTGAATGTCTACAATGAGCAGTTCTTC. It codes for CASSLNVYNEQFF.